This T cell receptor beta chain originates from a study of PD-1 blockade in classical Hodgkin lymphoma. Time point defined: cycle 4 day 1 (C4D1), after six to seven weeks of nivolumab. With no exception, relapse followed autologous stem cell transplantation in all patients, and brentuximab vedotin exposure varied. The CD4+ T cells used were purified from thawed PBMCs through magnetic negative selection. The CDR3 is 14 residues long. CDR1 and CDR2 (germline): SGHNT, YYREEE (reference sequence). Unmatched junction bases numbered 3, after V lost 4 bases and J lost 1 base. Profiling relied on immunoSEQ multiplex PCR, and the TCRdb table lists in-frame clones only, not all of them. Seen here are 10,000 or so clones, approximately 80% observed once, and the top ten hold approximately 1.5%.

The source is a human donor with classical Hodgkin lymphoma. Specimen: CD4+ T cells from blood, collected before the fourth cycle of nivolumab. The chain employs TRBV5-4 and TRBJ2-5; 8 positions match TRBD1. The CDR3 sequence is CASSETGGQETQYF. Here the CDR3 DNA reads TGTGCCAGCAGCGAAACAGGGGGCCAAGAGACCCAGTACTTC.